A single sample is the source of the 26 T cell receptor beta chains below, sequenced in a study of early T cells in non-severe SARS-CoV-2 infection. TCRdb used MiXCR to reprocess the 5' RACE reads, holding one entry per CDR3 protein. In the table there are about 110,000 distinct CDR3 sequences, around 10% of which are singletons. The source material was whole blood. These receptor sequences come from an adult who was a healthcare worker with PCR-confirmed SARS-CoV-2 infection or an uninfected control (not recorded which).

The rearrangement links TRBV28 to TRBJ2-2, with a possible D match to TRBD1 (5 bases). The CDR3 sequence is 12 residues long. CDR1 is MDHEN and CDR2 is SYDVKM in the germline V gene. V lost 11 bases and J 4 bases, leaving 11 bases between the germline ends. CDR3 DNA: TGTGCCGCCCGAAGGGGCACCGGGGAGCTGTTTTTT. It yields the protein CAARRGTGELFF.

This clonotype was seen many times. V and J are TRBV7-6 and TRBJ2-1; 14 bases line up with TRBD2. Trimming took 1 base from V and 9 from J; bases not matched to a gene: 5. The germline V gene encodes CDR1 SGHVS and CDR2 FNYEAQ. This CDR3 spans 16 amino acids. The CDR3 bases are TGTGCCAGCAGCTTAGGGGGACTAGCGGGAGCCTCTGAGCAGTTCTTC. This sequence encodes CASSLGGLAGASEQFF.

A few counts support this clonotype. This CDR3 is CASSYREAYEQYF. The CDR3, as DNA: TGTGCCAGCAGCTACAGGGAGGCCTACGAGCAGTACTTC. The chain employs TRBV7-8 and TRBJ2-7; D is tentatively TRBD1 or TRBD2 (6 bases each). The ends were cut back, 4 bases at V and 2 bases at J, with 9 bases in the middle. The CDR3 contains 13 residues. Germline V gene data show CDR1 as SGHVS and CDR2 as FQNEAQ.

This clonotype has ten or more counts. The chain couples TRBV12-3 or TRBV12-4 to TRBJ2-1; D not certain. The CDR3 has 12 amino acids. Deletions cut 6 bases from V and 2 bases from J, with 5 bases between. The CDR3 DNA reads TGTGCCAGCAGGGGGACCTACAATGAGCAGTTCTTC. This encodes CASRGTYNEQFF.

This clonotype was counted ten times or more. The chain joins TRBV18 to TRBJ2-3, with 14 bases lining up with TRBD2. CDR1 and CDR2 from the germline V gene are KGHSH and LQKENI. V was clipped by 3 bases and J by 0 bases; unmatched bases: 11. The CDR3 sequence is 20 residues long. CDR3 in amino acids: CASSPLGTSGREWSTDTQYF. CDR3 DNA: TGTGCCAGCTCACCCCTCGGGACTAGCGGGAGAGAGTGGAGCACAGATACGCAGTATTTT.

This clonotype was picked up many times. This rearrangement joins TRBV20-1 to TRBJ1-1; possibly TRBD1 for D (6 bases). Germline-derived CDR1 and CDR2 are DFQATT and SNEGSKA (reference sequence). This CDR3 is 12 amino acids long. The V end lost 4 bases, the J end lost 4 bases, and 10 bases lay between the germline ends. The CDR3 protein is CSAKGEGTEAFF. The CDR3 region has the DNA TGCAGTGCTAAGGGGGAGGGCACTGAAGCTTTCTTT.

The CDR3 sequence is CASSLGSWGQGSEAFF. As DNA, the CDR3 is TGTGCCAGCAGTTTAGGTTCGTGGGGACAGGGCTCTGAAGCTTTCTTT. The V and J genes are TRBV27 and TRBJ1-1, with 9 bases identical to TRBD1. The CDR3 sequence is 16 residues long. CDR1 and CDR2 from the germline V gene are MNHEY and SMNVEV (reference sequence). J lost 6 bases, V lost 2 bases, and 10 bases had no gene match.

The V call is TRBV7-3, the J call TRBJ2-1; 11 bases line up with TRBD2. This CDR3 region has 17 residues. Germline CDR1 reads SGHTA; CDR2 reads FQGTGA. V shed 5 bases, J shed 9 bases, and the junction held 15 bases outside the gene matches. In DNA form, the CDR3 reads TGTGCCAGCAGCCTATCCCCGGGACTAGCGGAAAGCGGTGAGCAGTTCTTC. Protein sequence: CASSLSPGLAESGEQFF.

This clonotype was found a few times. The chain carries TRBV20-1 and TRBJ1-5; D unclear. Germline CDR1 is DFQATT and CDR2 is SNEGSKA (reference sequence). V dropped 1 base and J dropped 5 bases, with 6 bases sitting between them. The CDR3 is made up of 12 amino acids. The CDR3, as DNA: TGCAGTGCTAGAGTGCCTGATCAGCCCCAGCATTTT. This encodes CSARVPDQPQHF.

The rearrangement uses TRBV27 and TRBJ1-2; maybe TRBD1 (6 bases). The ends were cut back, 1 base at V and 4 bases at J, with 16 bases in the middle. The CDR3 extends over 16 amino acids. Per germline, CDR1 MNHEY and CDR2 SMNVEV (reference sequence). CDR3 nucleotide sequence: TGTGCCAGCAGTTTATTCCCCTCGACAGGCAGCTATGGCTACACCTTC. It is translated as CASSLFPSTGSYGYTF.

The chain's CDR3 is CASRFVSYEQYF. CDR3 DNA: TGTGCCAGCCGATTCGTTAGTTACGAGCAGTACTTC. This chain connects TRBV2 to TRBJ2-7; no clear D gene. Germline values: CDR1 SNHLY, CDR2 FYNNEI. The CDR3 runs to 12 residues. Trimming stripped 8 bases from V and 4 bases from J, with 12 bases between.

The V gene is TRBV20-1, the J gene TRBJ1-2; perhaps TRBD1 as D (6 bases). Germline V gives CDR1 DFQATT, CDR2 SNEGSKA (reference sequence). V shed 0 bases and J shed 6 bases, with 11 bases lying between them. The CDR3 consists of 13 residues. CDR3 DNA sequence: TGCAGTGCTAGAGAGACAGGAAGGAATGGCTACACCTTC. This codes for CSARETGRNGYTF.

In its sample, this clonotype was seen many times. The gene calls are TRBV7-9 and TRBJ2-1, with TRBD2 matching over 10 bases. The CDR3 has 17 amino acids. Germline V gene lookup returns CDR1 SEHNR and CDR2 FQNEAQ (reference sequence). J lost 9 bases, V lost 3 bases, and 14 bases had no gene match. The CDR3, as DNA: TGTGCCAGCAGCTTTGGGCCTGGGGGACTAGCGATACCTGAGCAGTTCTTC. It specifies CASSFGPGGLAIPEQFF.

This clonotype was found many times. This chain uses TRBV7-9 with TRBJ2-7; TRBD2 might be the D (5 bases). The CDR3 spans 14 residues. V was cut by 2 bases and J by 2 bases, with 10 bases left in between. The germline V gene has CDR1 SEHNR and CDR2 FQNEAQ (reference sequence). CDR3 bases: TGTGCCAGCAGCTTAAGAGGGTCAACCTACGAGCAGTACTTC. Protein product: CASSLRGSTYEQYF. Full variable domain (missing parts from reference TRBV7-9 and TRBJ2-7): DTGVSQNPRHKITKRGQNVTFRCDPISEHNRLYWYRQTLGQGPEFLTYFQNEAQLEKSRLLSDRFSAERPKGSFSTLEIQRTEQGDSAMYLCASSLRGSTYEQYFGPGTRLTVT.

The CDR3 region is CSALERNTEAFF. The CDR3 nucleotides are TGCAGTGCCCTAGAACGGAACACTGAAGCTTTCTTT. The rearrangement links TRBV20-1 to TRBJ1-1; D uncertain. Between the trimmed V and J ends, which lost 6 bases and 1 base, there was a span of 9 bases. The CDR3 extends over 12 amino acids. Germline V lookup: CDR1 DFQATT, CDR2 SNEGSKA (reference sequence).

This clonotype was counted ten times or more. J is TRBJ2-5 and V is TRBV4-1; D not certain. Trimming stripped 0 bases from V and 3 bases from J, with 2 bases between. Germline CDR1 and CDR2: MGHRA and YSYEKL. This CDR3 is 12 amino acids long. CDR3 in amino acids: CASSQDEETQYF. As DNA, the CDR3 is TGCGCCAGCAGCCAAGATGAAGAGACCCAGTACTTC.

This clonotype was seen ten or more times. The CDR3 sequence is CASSPVPSGANVLTF. In DNA form, the CDR3 reads TGTGCCAGCAGCCCCGTCCCCTCTGGGGCCAACGTCCTGACTTTC. The chain joins TRBV7-6 to TRBJ2-6; D not certain. Deletions cut 5 bases from V and 0 bases from J, with 8 bases between. Germline lookup yields CDR1 SGHVS and CDR2 FNYEAQ. This CDR3 is built from 15 residues.

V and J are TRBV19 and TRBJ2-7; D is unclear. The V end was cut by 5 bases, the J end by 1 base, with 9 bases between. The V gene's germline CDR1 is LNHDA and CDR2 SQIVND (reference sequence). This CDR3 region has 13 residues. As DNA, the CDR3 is TGTGCCAGTAGTTTGTTAGGATCCTACGAGCAGTACTTC. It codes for CASSLLGSYEQYF.

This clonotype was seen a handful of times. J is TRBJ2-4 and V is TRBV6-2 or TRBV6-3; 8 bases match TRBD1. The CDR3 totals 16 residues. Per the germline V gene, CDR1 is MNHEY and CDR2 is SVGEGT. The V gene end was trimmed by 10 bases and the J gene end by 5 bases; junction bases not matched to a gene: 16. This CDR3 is CAIQDRDRASENIQYF. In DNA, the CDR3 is TGTGCCATACAGGACAGGGATAGGGCTTCGGAAAACATTCAGTACTTC.

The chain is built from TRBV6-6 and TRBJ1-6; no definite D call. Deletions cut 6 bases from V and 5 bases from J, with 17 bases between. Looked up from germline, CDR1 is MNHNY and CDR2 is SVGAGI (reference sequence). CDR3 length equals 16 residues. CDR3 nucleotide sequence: TGTGCCAGCAGGGATGACACCACGAGGGATAATTCACCCCTCCACTTT. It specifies CASRDDTTRDNSPLHF.

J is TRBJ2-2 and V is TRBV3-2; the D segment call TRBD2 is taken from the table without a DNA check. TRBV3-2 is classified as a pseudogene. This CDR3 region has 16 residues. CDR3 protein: CASSQRSGRNTGELFF. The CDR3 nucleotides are TGTGCCAGCAGCCAAAGGAGCGGGAGAAACACCGGGGAGCTGTTTTTT.

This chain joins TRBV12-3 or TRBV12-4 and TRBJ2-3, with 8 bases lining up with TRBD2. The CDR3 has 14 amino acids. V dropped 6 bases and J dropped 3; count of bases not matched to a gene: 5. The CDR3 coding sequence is TGTGCCAGCAGCCGAGCGGGGGTGACAGATACGCAGTATTTT. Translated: CASSRAGVTDTQYF.

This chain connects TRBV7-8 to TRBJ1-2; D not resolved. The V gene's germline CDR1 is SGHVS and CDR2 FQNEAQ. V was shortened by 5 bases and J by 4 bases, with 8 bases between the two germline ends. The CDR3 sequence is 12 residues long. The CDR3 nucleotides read TGTGCCAGCAGCAAGGACGGCTATGGCTACACCTTC. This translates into CASSKDGYGYTF.

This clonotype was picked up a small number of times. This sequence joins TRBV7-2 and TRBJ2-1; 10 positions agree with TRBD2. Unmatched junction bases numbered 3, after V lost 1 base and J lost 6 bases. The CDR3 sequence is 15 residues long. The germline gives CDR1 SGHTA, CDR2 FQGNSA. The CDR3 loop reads CASSLVSGGVNEQFF. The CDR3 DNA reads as TGTGCCAGCAGCTTAGTGAGCGGGGGGGTCAATGAGCAGTTCTTC.

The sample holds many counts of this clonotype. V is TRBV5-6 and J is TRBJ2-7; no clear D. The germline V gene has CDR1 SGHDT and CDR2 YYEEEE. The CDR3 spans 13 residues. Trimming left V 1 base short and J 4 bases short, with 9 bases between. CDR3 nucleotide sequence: TGTGCCAGCAGCTTGAACGGCGGTTACGAGCAGTACTTC. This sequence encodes CASSLNGGYEQYF.

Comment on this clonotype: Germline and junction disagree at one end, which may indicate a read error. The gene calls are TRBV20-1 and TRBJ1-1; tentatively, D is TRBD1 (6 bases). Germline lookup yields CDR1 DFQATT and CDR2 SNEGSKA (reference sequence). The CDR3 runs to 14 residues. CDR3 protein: CSARVPGQNTEAFF. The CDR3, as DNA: TGCAGTGCGAGAGTACCGGGACAGAACACTGAAGCTTTCTTT.